The 5 T cell receptor beta chains below come from one sample, sequenced in a study of shared clonotypes between healthy human individuals. CD8 cells regarded as naive lacked CD45RO, were positively chosen for CCR7, and omitted terminally differentiated effector memory CD45RA+ cells. Repertoires were generated with immunoSEQ multiplex PCR, while TCRdb's copy carries only in-frame clones and drops some. The data contain millions of clones, just under 95% of them singletons. Sequenced sample: naive CD8+ T cells sorted from blood. The receptor set was obtained from a man aged 18 to 30 in good health.

The V gene is TRBV2, the J gene TRBJ1-2; D gene ambiguous. CDR1 is SNHLY, CDR2 FYNNEI, per germline. Trimming shortened V by 3 bases and J by 7 bases, and 0 bases separated the two germline ends. This CDR3 is built from 9 residues. CDR3 residues: CASSDGYTF. Here the CDR3 DNA reads TGTGCCAGCAGTGATGGCTACACCTTC.

The V call is TRBV27, the J call TRBJ2-1, with 8 bases matching TRBD2. V lost 2 bases to trimming and J lost 3 bases; unmatched junction nucleotides: 3. Germline V gene sequence: CDR1 MNHEY, CDR2 SMNVEV (reference sequence). CDR3 size: 15 residues. CDR3 protein: CASSLVSGGYNEQFF. The CDR3 DNA reads TGTGCCAGCAGTTTAGTAAGCGGGGGCTACAATGAGCAGTTCTTC.

About this clone itself: Other DNA sequences in the same sample also yield this CDR3. The chain couples TRBV14 to TRBJ2-7, with 7 bases fitting TRBD1. This CDR3 has 14 residues. The junction had 4 bases not matched to a gene; V was cut back by 1 base and J by 4 bases. Germline lookup yields CDR1 SGHDN and CDR2 FVKESK. The CDR3 loop is CASSQGQGKYEQYF. In nucleotides, the CDR3 is TGTGCCAGCAGCCAAGGACAGGGAAAGTACGAGCAGTACTTC.

The V gene is TRBV14, the J gene TRBJ2-5; 7 nucleotides agree with TRBD2. The V segment lost 4 bases and the J segment 0 bases; nucleotides outside the gene matches: 14. Looked up from germline, CDR1 is SGHDN and CDR2 is FVKESK. There are 18 residues in the CDR3. CDR3 region: CASSRTSENGGYQETQYF. CDR3 bases: TGTGCCAGCAGCCGAACTAGCGAGAACGGGGGGTACCAAGAGACCCAGTACTTC.

This chain links TRBV6-1 with TRBJ1-5, with a possible D match to TRBD1 (6 bases). This CDR3 is built from 20 residues. Germline lookup yields CDR1 MNHNS and CDR2 SASEGT. With 0 bases removed from V and 4 bases from J, the gap between germline ends came to 25 bases. CDR3 sequence (DNA): TGTGCCAGCAGTGAAGCGAATCAGGGGTCTCCCCCATTGTGGAATCAGCCCCAGCATTTT. It translates to CASSEANQGSPPLWNQPQHF.